This T cell receptor (beta chain) was profiled in a study of tumor and adjacent non-tumor tissue in lung cancer. Turning to the study itself: On average, productive TCRbeta reads reached about 4.17 million per sample.

Concerning this clonotype itself: Antigen unknown. Sequence at one end of the junction differs from germline and may be a read error.

This sample's RNA came from whole unsorted tissue. TCRbeta libraries were built with three rounds of nested PCR, modified from ARM-PCR. TCRdb analysed the multiplex PCR reads with MiXCR anew, one entry per CDR3 protein. The sample includes some 71,000 distinct CDR3 sequences, 55% to 80% seen only once; the top ten take 8% to 10%. Broader study findings: Higher tumor TCR diversity was associated with shorter survival.

The TCR was taken from a woman aged 35 to 49 with non-small cell lung cancer. The sequencing input was lung tumor tissue.

The CDR3 spells CSVELASNTHYF. The CDR3 DNA reads as TGCAGCGTTGAGCTGGCTAGCAATACGCACTATTTT. The gene calls are TRBV29-1 and TRBJ2-3; tentative D call: TRBD2 (5 bases). The CDR3 is 12 amino acids. Germline V gives CDR1 SQVTM, CDR2 ANQGSEA.